The 3 T cell receptor beta chains given below trace back to one sample, sequenced in a study of T cell repertoires in cytomegalovirus infection. These receptors' targets are unknown. TCRdb analysed the reads with MiXCR anew, one entry per CDR3 protein. The sample comprises about 500,000 distinct CDR3 sequences, roughly a third of which are singletons, and 17% rests with the top ten. Sequencing was performed on cultured PBMCs, taken from culture after CMV antigen stimulation. These receptor sequences come from a human donor in good health (CMV status not recorded). Some clones in this sample may be carry-over from other donors' samples.

The V call is TRBV6-5, the J call TRBJ1-1, with D possibly being TRBD1 (5 bases). The V gene's germline CDR1 is MNHEY and CDR2 SVGAGI. V lost 2 bases and J lost 0, with 10 bases in between. The length of the CDR3 is 15 residues. CDR3 sequence: CASSYGDSMNTEAFF. CDR3 in DNA: TGTGCCAGCAGTTACGGTGACAGCATGAACACTGAAGCTTTCTTT.

This clonotype has only one observation. The chain is built from TRBV6-6 and TRBJ2-7, with 8 bases matching TRBD2. This CDR3 is built from 14 residues. Germline CDR1 reads MNHNY; CDR2 reads SVGAGI (reference sequence). J gave up 6 bases and V 6 bases, and 10 bases lay outside the gene matches. The CDR3 DNA follows: TGTGCCAGCAGCTACGCCGGGACTAGAAGCGAGCAGTACTTC. This translates into CASSYAGTRSEQYF.

This clonotype has only a few counts. V and J are TRBV11-2 and TRBJ2-1, with D possibly matching TRBD2 (5 bases). Germline V gene sequence: CDR1 SGHAT, CDR2 FQNNGV. V was clipped by 5 bases and J by 8 bases, with 10 bases between them. The CDR3 extends over 12 amino acids. The CDR3 reads CASSLSVYEQFF. CDR3 in DNA: TGTGCCAGCAGCCTTAGCGTCTATGAGCAGTTCTTC. The full variable domain, completed using reference TRBV11-2 and TRBJ2-1, is EAGVAQSPRYKIIEKRQSVAFWCNPISGHATLYWYQQILGQGPKLLIQFQNNGVVDDSQLPKDRFSAERLKGVDSTLKIQPAKLEDSAVYLCASSLSVYEQFFGPGTRLTVL.